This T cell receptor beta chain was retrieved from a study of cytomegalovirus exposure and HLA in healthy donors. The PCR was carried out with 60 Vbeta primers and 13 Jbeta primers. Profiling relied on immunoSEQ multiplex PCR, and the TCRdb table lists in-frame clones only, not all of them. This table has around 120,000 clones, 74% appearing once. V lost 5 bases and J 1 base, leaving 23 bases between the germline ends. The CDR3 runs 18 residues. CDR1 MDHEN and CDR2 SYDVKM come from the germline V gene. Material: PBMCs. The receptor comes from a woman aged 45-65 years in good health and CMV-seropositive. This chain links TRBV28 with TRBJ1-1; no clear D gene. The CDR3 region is CASSVPWASTSPNTEAFF. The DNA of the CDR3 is TGTGCCAGCAGTGTACCTTGGGCCTCTACATCCCCGAACACTGAAGCTTTCTTT.